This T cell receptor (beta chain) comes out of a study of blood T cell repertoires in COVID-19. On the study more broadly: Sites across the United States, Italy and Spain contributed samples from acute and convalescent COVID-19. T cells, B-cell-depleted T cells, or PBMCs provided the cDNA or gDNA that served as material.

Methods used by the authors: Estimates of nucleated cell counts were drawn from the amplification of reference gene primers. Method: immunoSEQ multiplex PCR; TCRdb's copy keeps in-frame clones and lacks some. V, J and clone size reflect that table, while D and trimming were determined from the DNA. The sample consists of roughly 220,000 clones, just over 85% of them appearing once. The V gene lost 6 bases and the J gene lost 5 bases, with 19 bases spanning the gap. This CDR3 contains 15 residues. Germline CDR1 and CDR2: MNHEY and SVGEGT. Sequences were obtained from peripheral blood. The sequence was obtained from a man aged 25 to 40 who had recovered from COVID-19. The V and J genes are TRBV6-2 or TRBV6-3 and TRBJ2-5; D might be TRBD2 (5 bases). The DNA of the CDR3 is TGTGCCAGCAGCTCCCCGGGTCAGACGGGGGAGACCCAGTACTTC. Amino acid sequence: CASSSPGQTGETQYF.